The clone carrying this TCR beta chain was recorded many times. Unique molecular identifiers were incorporated when the TCRbeta library was constructed. TCRdb reanalysed the PCR reads using MiXCR and keeps one entry per CDR3 protein. Of about 360,000 distinct CDR3 sequences listed, more than 10% are singletons. The data derive from a study of T-cell reconstitution after alpha-beta-depleted transplantation in children. Sample: PBMCs, taken from the stem cell graft. The receptor's source is a human donor who donated a stem cell graft to a child with Fanconi anemia.

The CDR3 DNA follows: TGTGCCAGCAGCACCACAGATACGCAGTATTTT. Its protein is CASSTTDTQYF. The chain couples TRBV11-2 to TRBJ2-3; D ambiguous. Germline CDR1 SGHAT, CDR2 FQNNGV. The length of the CDR3 is 11 residues. V was shortened by 5 bases and J by 2 bases, with 2 bases between the two germline ends.